Listed here is a single T cell receptor beta chain. This clonotype was observed at least ten times. Its antigen is still unknown. No per-base quality is available; no much larger clone lies one base away. The time point label, read with the paper, signifies: newly diagnosed GD, antithyroid drugs for less than 3 months. For both TCR sequencing and RNA sequencing, RNA was extracted from PBMCs in TRIzol. The diagnosis of Graves' disease followed American Thyroid Association guidelines. Recruitment of patients was carried out at an endocrinology department in Xi'an, China. Each patient gave about 10 milliliters of peripheral blood, collected in an EDTA anticoagulant tube. PBMCs were isolated by Ficoll Paque Plus density gradient separation without further T cell sorting. An Agilent 2100 Bioanalyzer and agarose gel were used to assess RNA quality, and a NanoDrop 2000 was used to measure RNA concentration.

These data come from a study of regulatory T cells in long-lasting Graves disease (dated by TCRdb to about 2021). General notes on the study: Newly diagnosed Graves' disease patients had taken antithyroid drugs for less than 3 months. The study was conducted in China and was registered as a clinical trial. This study used TCR sequencing and RNA sequencing of peripheral blood to compare persistent Graves' disease patients against newly diagnosed Graves' disease patients. TCR sequencing covered approximately 13 persistent and around 20 newly diagnosed Graves' disease patients, 33 samples in total.

Library creation used multiplex PCR. Sequencer: Illumina HiSeq 4000. CDR3 regions were amplified by Arm-PCR with iRepertoire HTBI primers to construct TCR beta libraries. Before sequencing, the PCR products went through gel purification. In the source study's methods: A total of some 65 TRBV and about 13 TRBJ segments were identified across samples and were used for gene usage analysis of CDR3 amino acid clonotypes. COPE and FqMerger were used to merge filtered high-quality paired reads into contigs. BLAST was used to align contigs to the IMGT TRBV, TRBD and TRBJ reference genes, and CDR3 was defined following IMGT. Clonotypes above 0.1% frequency were classified as highly expanded clones. Repertoire diversity was measured by Shannon entropy, and V-J evenness by the Gini coefficient. A clonotype found in more than one individual was treated as public. Using fastp at Q25 and MiXCR, TCRdb reprocessed the public reads and kept productive beta chains. Rows are unified per CDR3 protein, each entry keeping the most common DNA and genes. These V and J calls originate from TCRdb's pipeline instead of the authors' own analysis. The sample table holds roughly 420,000 distinct CDR3 sequences, of which about 15% were seen once. The top ten clonotypes cover about 10% of the sample.

Overall study outcomes, separate from this receptor: The authors acknowledged the small sample size as a limitation that may reduce accuracy. TRBV28, TRBJ1-2 and TRBJ2-5 were preferentially used in persistent disease, while TRBV20-1 and TRBJ2-1 were favored in newly diagnosed disease. Lower TCR Shannon entropy and fewer highly expanded clones were observed in persistent Graves' disease patients than in newly diagnosed patients, which suggested clonal expansion. Persistent patients shared more public clonotypes among themselves (over 2,500) than newly diagnosed patients did (nearly 1,000). Sequencing and analysis were restricted to the TCR beta chain. The study examined only peripheral blood because the primary lesion, thyroid tissue, could not be accessed.

V is cut by 7 bases and J by 9 bases, and the space between the germline ends is 19 bases. CDR1 is given as ENHRY and CDR2 as SYGVKD, both from the germline V gene. The CDR3 covers 14 residues, taking in both the cysteine and the phenylalanine. Left in the record is the CDR3 DNA by itself, 42 bases read in frame from the first base. This same sample was also part of a study on T cells in Graves' hyperthyroidism and ophthalmopathy. From that second study: A patient counted as having stable Graves' hyperthyroidism if no progression to ophthalmopathy occurred over 18 months of follow-up. The hyperthyroidism patients were between 18 and 65 years old and newly diagnosed, with a disease duration of less than 2 months. The study excluded patients with uncontrolled infections, other autoimmune diseases, pregnancy or lactation. Diagnoses were established on the basis of clinical symptoms, serum thyroxine and TRAb, thyroid ultrasound, and orbital computed tomography. For the first round of RT-PCR on the TCR CDR3, the HTBI primer set was used together with the Qiagen OneStep RT-PCR kit. Most expanded thyroid clonotypes (frequency above 0.001) were also detected in blood, suggesting blood repertoires may reflect thyroid immune responses. In cross-validation, a model built on a 13 V-J signature told ophthalmopathy apart from stable hyperthyroidism with roughly 87% sensitivity and around 84% specificity, and in testing the same model reached 80%/75%. During validation, the model predicted progression to ophthalmopathy a median of about 6.5 months ahead of onset, with roughly 65% sensitivity and roughly 72% specificity. TCR V-J signatures able to tell the groups apart were searched for in a discovery cohort of 90 to 100 patients, of whom under 45 had Graves' ophthalmopathy and about 60 had stable Graves' hyperthyroidism. Prospective prediction of ophthalmopathy was tested in an independent validation cohort of fewer than 20 hyperthyroidism patients and 17 patients who later progressed to ophthalmopathy. For training and testing, the 100 patients in the discovery cohort were randomly divided in a 7:3 ratio. Thyroid tissue and blood T-cell repertoires from roughly 6 Graves' hyperthyroidism patients were also compared in the study. After blood sampling, hyperthyroidism patients were treated with methimazole at a starting dose of 30 mg daily, and ophthalmopathy patients were treated with high-dose intravenous methylprednisolone. Libraries were constructed in a second round of multiplex PCR, after which size selection and purification were performed. Libraries were sequenced paired-end with 100 bp reads on an Illumina HiSeq2000. Raw data were processed with SOAPnuke, discarding reads with adapters, uncalled bases, mean Phred below 15, or no exact constant-primer or identifier match. COPE v1.2.5 was used to merge the high-quality paired reads, and each unique nucleotide sequence was defined as a clonotype. MiTCR v1.1 was used to align clonotypes to the IMGT TRBV, TRBD and TRBJ reference segments. The analysis was restricted to V-J combinations with a frequency above 0.0001, which together covered approximately 99% of the repertoires. A TCS score was defined as the ratio between F50 (clonal expansion) and ExV (chaos), using BLOSUM62-based TCRdist between CDR3 peptides within each V-J. Welch's t-statistics and random forest reduced around 520 V-J features to roughly 13, which were used in a naive Bayes classifier (R e1071). Sample size was not statistically predetermined, and investigators were not blinded to group allocation. The paper reports TCR Vbeta CDR3 sequencing of fewer than 150 peripheral blood samples: some 44 ophthalmopathy, approximately 74 hyperthyroidism and around 17 progressor patients.

The chain links TRBV10-3 with TRBJ2-1; confidence is insufficient to name the D gene. The TCR comes from a woman in her twenties or thirties with Graves disease. Donor details come from another sample of the same person, matched by shared clones. The sample was peripheral blood mononuclear cells (PBMCs), taken at new diagnosis, from a patient treated with antithyroid drugs. The CDR3 region has the sequence CAIKSRGPRGEQFF. The sequence in DNA is TGTGCCATCAAAAGTCGAGGACCCCGAGGTGAGCAGTTCTTC.